A single sample gave rise to the 3 T cell receptor beta chains below, sequenced in a study of regulatory T cells in long-lasting Graves disease. iRepertoire HTBI primers and Arm-PCR of CDR3 regions built TCR beta libraries. TCRdb re-called the multiplex PCR reads through MiXCR, storing one row per CDR3 protein. The sample shows some 370,000 distinct CDR3 sequences, around 23% of them seen only once. Time point specified: persistent/refractory GD, antithyroid drugs over 5 years with positive TRAb. Generation of the TCR library employed RNA extracted from PBMCs. This material consisted of peripheral blood mononuclear cells (PBMCs), taken when the disease was refractory, from a patient treated with antithyroid drugs. The receptors stem from a woman in her forties with Graves disease.

This clonotype was seen more than once but under ten times. V is TRBV7-9 and J is TRBJ1-1; a possible D gene is TRBD1 (5 bases). The ends were cut back, 7 bases at V and 10 bases at J, with 19 bases in the middle. Germline lookup yields CDR1 SEHNR and CDR2 FQNEAQ (reference sequence). The CDR3 contains 13 residues. CDR3 DNA sequence: TGTGCCAGCATCCAAGCGACGGGGGTAGGAGCTTTCTTT. This sequence encodes CASIQATGVGAFF.

The CDR3 spells CASRRGENEKLFF. The CDR3 DNA follows: TGCGCCAGCAGAAGGGGCGAGAATGAAAAACTGTTTTTT. The chain uses TRBV5-1 and TRBJ1-4, with a weak D call TRBD1 (5 bases). CDR1 SGHRS and CDR2 YFSETQ come from the germline V gene. Trimming shortened V by 5 bases and J by 5 bases, and 10 bases separated the two germline ends. The CDR3 spans 13 residues.

This clonotype was seen repeatedly, ten times or more. This chain uses TRBV20-1 with TRBJ2-5; the match to TRBD2 covers 8 bases. V shed 3 bases, J shed 4 bases, and the junction held 10 bases outside the gene matches. Germline loops: CDR1 DFQATT, CDR2 SNEGSKA (reference sequence). CDR3 length equals 15 residues. This CDR3 reads CSASVAGGLVETQYF. DNA of the CDR3: TGCAGTGCTAGTGTGGCGGGGGGCTTGGTAGAGACCCAGTACTTC.